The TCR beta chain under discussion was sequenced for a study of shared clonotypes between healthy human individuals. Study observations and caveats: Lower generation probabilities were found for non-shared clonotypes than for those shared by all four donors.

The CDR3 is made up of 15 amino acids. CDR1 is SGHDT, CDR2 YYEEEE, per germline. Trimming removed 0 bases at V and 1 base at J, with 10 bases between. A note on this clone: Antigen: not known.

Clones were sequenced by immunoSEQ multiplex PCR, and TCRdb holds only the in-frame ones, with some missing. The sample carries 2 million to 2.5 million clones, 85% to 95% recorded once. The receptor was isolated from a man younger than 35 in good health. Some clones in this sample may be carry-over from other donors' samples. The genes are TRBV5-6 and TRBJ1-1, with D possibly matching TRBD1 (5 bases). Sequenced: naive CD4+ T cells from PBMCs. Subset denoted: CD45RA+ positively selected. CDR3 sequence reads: CASSLERQWNTEAFF. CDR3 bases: TGTGCCAGCAGCTTGGAAAGACAGTGGAACACTGAAGCTTTCTTT.